Each of the 10 T cell receptor beta chains below was sequenced from the same sample in a study of blood T cell repertoires in COVID-19. Generated by immunoSEQ multiplex PCR, the TCRdb table keeps only in-frame clones and is missing some. Of some 300,000 clones in the sample, 85% to 90% were seen once. What was sequenced was PBMCs or T cells enriched from blood (not recorded which). The receptors shown here come from a man aged 25 to 45 who had recovered from COVID-19.

There are a few counts of this clone. The chain carries TRBV11-2 and TRBJ1-4; TRBD1 might be the D (6 bases). CDR1 is SGHAT and CDR2 is FQNNGV in the germline V gene. V was pared by 5 bases and J by 7 bases, with 11 bases between. The CDR3 runs 13 residues. CDR3 loop: CASSANRVEKLFF. DNA for the CDR3: TGTGCCAGCAGCGCCAACAGGGTTGAAAAACTGTTTTTT.

V and J are TRBV18 and TRBJ2-7; 7 bases are shared with TRBD1. CDR3 length equals 16 residues. Germline CDR1 and CDR2: KGHSH and LQKENI. Trimming took 2 bases from V and 0 from J; bases not matched to a gene: 7. As DNA, the CDR3 is TGTGCCAGCTCACCAGTGGACAGGACCTTCTCCTACGAGCAGTACTTC. This translates into CASSPVDRTFSYEQYF.

The chain has TRBV30 and TRBJ2-3; 8 positions agree with TRBD1. CDR1 and CDR2 (germline): GTSNPN, SVGIG (reference sequence). J gave up 4 bases and V 1 base, and 7 bases lay outside the gene matches. The CDR3 runs 15 residues. CDR3 region: CAWSAGTGDPDTQYF. CDR3 nucleotides: TGTGCCTGGAGTGCCGGGACAGGTGACCCAGATACGCAGTATTTT.

This chain connects TRBV7-8 to TRBJ2-2; D perhaps matches TRBD2 (7 bases). CDR3 length equals 15 residues. The germline V gene encodes CDR1 SGHVS and CDR2 FQNEAQ. With 5 bases removed from V and 5 bases from J, the gap between germline ends came to 15 bases. The CDR3 loop is CASSLSGRGTGELFF. CDR3 DNA sequence: TGTGCCAGCAGCCTGAGTGGGAGGGGGACCGGGGAGCTGTTTTTT.

This clone has a single count. This chain joins TRBV5-1 and TRBJ2-5; weak D call: TRBD1 (5 bases). The ends were cut back, 4 bases at V and 4 bases at J, with 14 bases in the middle. There are 14 residues in the CDR3. Germline-derived CDR1 and CDR2 are SGHRS and YFSETQ. CDR3 in DNA: TGCGCCAGCAGCCCCCCCAGTCAGGGAGAGACCCAGTACTTC. Translating gives CASSPPSQGETQYF.

In DNA, the CDR3 is TGTGCCAGCAGTGGTGGGACAGCCACAGATACGCAGTATTTT. Translation gives CASSGGTATDTQYF. The gene calls are TRBV27 and TRBJ2-3; 7 bases align to TRBD1. The CDR3 runs 14 residues. Unmatched junction bases numbered 4, after V lost 5 bases and J lost 2 bases. Germline lookup yields CDR1 MNHEY and CDR2 SMNVEV (reference sequence).

J is TRBJ1-2 and V is TRBV9, with TRBD1 as a possible D gene (6 bases). V lost 0 bases to trimming and J lost 3 bases, with 9 bases between them. Germline CDR1 SGDLS, CDR2 YYNGEE. The CDR3 runs 14 residues. CDR3 sequence (DNA): TGTGCCAGCAGCGTAGCTACAGGGCACTATGGCTACACCTTC. Translated, it gives CASSVATGHYGYTF.

Ten or more counts support this clone. This chain connects TRBV28 to TRBJ1-5; TRBD1 might be the D (5 bases). Germline V gene lookup returns CDR1 MDHEN and CDR2 SYDVKM. Trimming removed 6 bases from V and 0 bases from J, with 9 bases in between. The CDR3 is 14 residues long. As DNA, the CDR3 is TGTGCCAGCAGCGCAGGGCATAGCAATCAGCCCCAGCATTTT. Translation: CASSAGHSNQPQHF.

V gene TRBV13 combines with J gene TRBJ2-3; a possible D gene is TRBD2 (5 bases). The CDR3 totals 13 residues. CDR1 PRHDT and CDR2 FYEKMQ come from the germline V gene (reference sequence). Trimming took 3 bases from V and 1 from J, leaving 5 bases between them. The CDR3, as DNA: TGTGCCAGCAGCTTCGGGGGCACAGATACGCAGTATTTT. Amino acids: CASSFGGTDTQYF.

CDR3 amino acids: CASSWDSDQPQHF. CDR3 sequence (DNA): TGTGCCAGCAGCTGGGACAGCGATCAGCCCCAGCATTTT. The chain links TRBV5-5 to TRBJ1-5, with 7 nucleotides matching TRBD1. V gave up 3 bases and J gave up 5 bases; unmatched junction bases: 2. Germline-derived CDR1 and CDR2 are SGHKS and YYEKEE (reference sequence). This CDR3 comprises 13 residues. Supplemented by reference TRBV5-5 and TRBJ1-5, the full variable domain reads DAGVTQSPTHLIKTRGQQVTLRCSPISGHKSVSWYQQVLGQGPQFIFQYYEKEERGRGNFPDRFSARQFPNYSSELNVNALLLGDSALYLCASSWDSDQPQHFGDGTRLSIL.